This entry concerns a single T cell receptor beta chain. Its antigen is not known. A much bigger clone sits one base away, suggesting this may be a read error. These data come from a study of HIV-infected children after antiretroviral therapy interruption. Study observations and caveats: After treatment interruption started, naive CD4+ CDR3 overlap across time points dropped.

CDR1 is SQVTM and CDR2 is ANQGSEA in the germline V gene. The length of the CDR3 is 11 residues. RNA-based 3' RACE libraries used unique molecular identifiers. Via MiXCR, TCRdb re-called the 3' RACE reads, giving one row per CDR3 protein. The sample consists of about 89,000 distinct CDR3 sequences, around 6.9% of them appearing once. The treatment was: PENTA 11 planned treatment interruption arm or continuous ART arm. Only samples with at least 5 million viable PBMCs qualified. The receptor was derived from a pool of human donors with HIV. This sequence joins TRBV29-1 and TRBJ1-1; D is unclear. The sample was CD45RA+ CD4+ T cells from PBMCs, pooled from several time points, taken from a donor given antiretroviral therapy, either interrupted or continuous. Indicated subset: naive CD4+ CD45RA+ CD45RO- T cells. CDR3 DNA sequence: TGCGGCGTTACGACTTACACTGAAGCTTTCTTT. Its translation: CGVTTYTEAFF.